The 13 T cell receptor beta chains below were found in one sample sequenced in a study of blood T cell repertoires in COVID-19. The assay was immunoSEQ multiplex PCR, and TCRdb's table has in-frame clones only and misses some. This sample carries about 190,000 clones, 70% to 90% of them seen once, and the ten largest clones take 1.1%. The sample was peripheral blood. The source of these receptors is a man aged 25-45 years with acute or convalescent COVID-19.

The chain is built from TRBV7-8 and TRBJ1-2; D is ambiguous. V lost 0 bases, J lost 4 bases, and 21 bases lay in between. In germline, CDR1 is SGHVS, CDR2 FQNEAQ. This CDR3 has 18 amino acids. This CDR3 is CASSLAVGSVGVRYGYTF. As DNA, the CDR3 is TGTGCCAGCAGCTTAGCGGTGGGTTCTGTCGGGGTCCGCTATGGCTACACCTTC.

CDR3 coding DNA: TGTGCCTGGGCAGGGGTGTCAGAGACCCAGTACTTC. Translating it yields CAWAGVSETQYF. The chain combines TRBV30 with TRBJ2-5; perhaps TRBD1 as D (6 bases). The germline V and J ends were trimmed by 5 bases and 4 bases, with 11 bases remaining between them. Germline V gives CDR1 GTSNPN, CDR2 SVGIG (reference sequence). The CDR3 runs 12 residues.

This sequence joins TRBV11-2 and TRBJ2-7; 11 nucleotides line up with TRBD2. There are 16 residues in the CDR3. The ends lost 3 bases at V and 2 bases at J; junction bases unmatched: 6. Germline CDR1 is SGHAT and CDR2 is FQNNGV. CDR3 bases: TGTGCCAGCAGCTTCACTTCGGGACTAGCGGCCTACGAGCAGTACTTC. Encoded protein: CASSFTSGLAAYEQYF.

The chain joins TRBV30 to TRBJ1-2; D unresolved. CDR3 length equals 13 residues. Germline V CDR1 and CDR2: GTSNPN, SVGIG (reference sequence). V gave up 7 bases and J gave up 0 bases, with 12 bases separating them. This CDR3 reads CASKIFPNYGYTF. For the CDR3, the DNA is TGTGCCTCAAAAATTTTCCCTAACTATGGCTACACCTTC.

A few counts support this clone. J is TRBJ2-2 and V is TRBV7-8; 16 bases align to TRBD2. The CDR3 has 16 residues. J gave up 5 bases and V 4 bases, and 1 base lay outside the gene matches. Germline V gene data show CDR1 as SGHVS and CDR2 as FQNEAQ. CDR3 DNA sequence: TGTGCCAGCAGCTCGGGACTAGCGGGGGGGACCGGGGAGCTGTTTTTT. Amino acids: CASSSGLAGGTGELFF.

The chain employs TRBV10-1 and TRBJ2-3, with D unresolved. The CDR3 totals 18 residues. V lost 3 bases, J lost 0 bases, and 19 bases lay in between. Germline lookup yields CDR1 WNHNN and CDR2 SYGVQD (reference sequence). DNA for the CDR3: TGCGCCAGCAGTGAATTCCCCGCGATAATAAATAGCACAGATACGCAGTATTTT. This sequence encodes CASSEFPAIINSTDTQYF.

V and J are TRBV30 and TRBJ1-6; 8 positions match TRBD1. The CDR3 length is 15 residues. CDR1 and CDR2 from the germline V gene are GTSNPN and SVGIG (reference sequence). V lost 4 bases to trimming and J lost 6 bases; unmatched junction nucleotides: 8. The CDR3 DNA reads as TGTGCCTGGACCCGCCCGGACAGGGCTAATTCACCCCTCCACTTT. Translated, it gives CAWTRPDRANSPLHF.

The chain joins TRBV30 to TRBJ1-2; D not resolved. The CDR3 extends over 15 amino acids. The germline V gene has CDR1 GTSNPN and CDR2 SVGIG (reference sequence). Trimming pared 6 bases from V and 1 base from J, leaving 18 bases between. The CDR3 DNA sequence: TGTGCCTGCGTGAGGAGGGCGGTTGGTAACTATGGCTACACCTTC. Its translation: CACVRRAVGNYGYTF.

The chain employs TRBV27 and TRBJ1-6, with 7 bases aligning to TRBD1. Germline lookup yields CDR1 MNHEY and CDR2 SMNVEV (reference sequence). The CDR3 sequence is 14 residues long. V lost 5 bases and J lost 4; bases outside the gene matches: 2. The CDR3 DNA is TGTGCCAGCAGTAAGACAGGGTATAATTCACCCCTCCACTTT. Amino acids: CASSKTGYNSPLHF.

This rearrangement joins TRBV5-1 to TRBJ2-5; a weak D match, TRBD1 (6 bases). The V gene lost 4 bases and the J gene lost 4 bases, with 14 bases spanning the gap. The CDR3 is made up of 14 amino acids. Germline V gives CDR1 SGHRS, CDR2 YFSETQ. This chain's CDR3 is CASSDPRGAETQYF. The CDR3 DNA follows: TGCGCCAGCAGCGACCCCAGGGGCGCAGAGACCCAGTACTTC.

This rearrangement joins TRBV7-3 to TRBJ2-3; 9 bases are shared with TRBD2. The J segment lost 5 bases and the V segment lost 1 base, leaving 4 bases of the junction unmatched. This CDR3 region has 15 residues. Looked up from germline, CDR1 is SGHTA and CDR2 is FQGTGA. CDR3 DNA: TGTGCCAGCAGCTTAATCGGGACTAGCTTAGATACGCAGTATTTT. Translated, it gives CASSLIGTSLDTQYF.

The rearrangement links TRBV7-9 to TRBJ1-5; D gene unclear. The CDR3 length is 12 residues. Per germline, CDR1 SEHNR and CDR2 FQNEAQ (reference sequence). V lost 8 bases and J 5 bases, leaving 10 bases between the germline ends. The CDR3 DNA sequence: TGTGCCAGCCAGTGGTTGGATCAGCCCCAGCATTTT. Amino acid sequence: CASQWLDQPQHF.

The chain has TRBV21-1 and TRBJ1-3; TRBD1 is taken as the D call from the table, unchecked against the DNA. TRBV21-1 is deemed a pseudogene. The CDR3 contains 11 residues. The CDR3 loop is CAGRSGNTIYF. The CDR3 region has the DNA TGTGCCGGCCGTTCTGGAAACACCATATATTTT.